Below are 24 T cell receptor beta chains sequenced from a single sample in a study of blood T cell repertoires in COVID-19. Here immunoSEQ multiplex PCR was the method, and the copy in TCRdb shows in-frame clones only, minus some. The data contain approximately 400,000 clones, approximately 88% of them seen just once; the ten biggest clones take up roughly 12%. Material for sequencing was peripheral blood. Receptors were obtained from a woman aged 45-60 years with COVID-19, enrolled during active disease.

The V gene is TRBV19, the J gene TRBJ1-1; D might be TRBD1 (5 bases). Germline V gives CDR1 LNHDA, CDR2 SQIVND (reference sequence). The V end lost 6 bases, the J end lost 2 bases, and 16 bases lay between the germline ends. The CDR3 consists of 15 residues. The CDR3 coding sequence is TGTGCCAGTAGCCCTAGGAGGGGAGGTAACACTGAAGCTTTCTTT. Amino acids: CASSPRRGGNTEAFF.

V gene TRBV24-1 combines with J gene TRBJ1-4; 11 bases are shared with TRBD1. Germline V lookup: CDR1 KGHDR, CDR2 SFDVKD. This CDR3 region has 16 residues. Trimming at V came to 2 bases and at J to 7 bases, leaving 5 bases not matched to a gene. CDR3 sequence reads: CATSDYSGTGGEKLFF. The CDR3 DNA reads as TGTGCCACCAGTGATTACTCCGGGACAGGGGGTGAAAAACTGTTTTTT.

This clone was seen only a few times. The rearrangement links TRBV5-4 to TRBJ2-7; D may be TRBD2 (6 bases). In germline, CDR1 is SGHNT, CDR2 YYREEE (reference sequence). Trimming removed 6 bases at V and 1 base at J, with 17 bases between. The CDR3 length is 15 residues. The CDR3 reads CASNVRGKGSYEQYF. For the CDR3, the DNA is TGTGCCAGCAACGTGCGGGGAAAGGGGTCCTACGAGCAGTACTTC.

The rearrangement uses TRBV18 and TRBJ1-5; D is ambiguous. V was pared by 1 base and J by 4 bases, with 11 bases between. The CDR3 extends over 15 amino acids. Germline assignment: CDR1 KGHSH and CDR2 LQKENI. CDR3 bases: TGTGCCAGCTCACCACGGAGACCGATGAATCAGCCCCAGCATTTT. Translating it yields CASSPRRPMNQPQHF.

V is TRBV30 and J is TRBJ1-2; D uncertain. This CDR3 is 16 amino acids long. Trimming took off 0 bases at V and 8 bases at J, with 22 bases between the two ends. Per the germline V gene, CDR1 is GTSNPN and CDR2 is SVGIG (reference sequence). CDR3 coding DNA: TGTGCCTGGAGTGTATTTGAGGCAGCCCGGCGGGGAGGCTACACCTTC. The encoded protein is CAWSVFEAARRGGYTF.

This clone was observed a single time. This chain joins TRBV5-6 and TRBJ2-2, with 9 bases that match TRBD1. Germline lookup yields CDR1 SGHDT and CDR2 YYEEEE. V was clipped by 4 bases and J by 5 bases; unmatched bases: 12. The CDR3 consists of 17 residues. CDR3 amino acids: CASSPGWGQGETGELFF. CDR3 coding DNA: TGTGCCAGCAGCCCAGGTTGGGGACAGGGTGAAACCGGGGAGCTGTTTTTT.

J is TRBJ2-7 and V is TRBV18, with D unresolved. This CDR3 region has 13 residues. With 2 bases removed from V and 4 bases from J, the gap between germline ends came to 9 bases. Germline loops: CDR1 KGHSH, CDR2 LQKENI. In nucleotides, the CDR3 is TGTGCCAGCTCACCAGAGGTGCCATACGAGCAGTACTTC. Protein: CASSPEVPYEQYF.

The chain has TRBV29-1 and TRBJ1-2; D unclear. The ends were cut back, 4 bases at V and 7 bases at J, with 19 bases in the middle. The CDR3 extends over 14 amino acids. Germline-derived CDR1 and CDR2 are SQVTM and ANQGSEA. In nucleotides, the CDR3 is TGCAGCGTTGGGGTCGGAAGCTTGGAGGGTGGCTACACCTTC. Translated: CSVGVGSLEGGYTF.

The chain joins TRBV9 to TRBJ1-4, with D possibly matching TRBD1 (5 bases). The CDR3 sequence is 14 residues long. Germline-derived CDR1 and CDR2 are SGDLS and YYNGEE. V was shortened by 0 bases and J by 8 bases, with 11 bases between the two germline ends. This CDR3 reads CASSVGGRSEKLFF. The CDR3 nucleotides are TGTGCCAGCAGCGTAGGGGGGAGGAGCGAAAAACTGTTTTTT.

This rearrangement joins TRBV29-1 to TRBJ1-2; 8 bases are shared with TRBD1. The CDR3 sequence is 13 residues long. V was clipped by 7 bases and J by 3 bases; unmatched bases: 7. Per germline, CDR1 SQVTM and CDR2 ANQGSEA. CDR3 residues: CSDAQGADYGYTF. The CDR3 nucleotides are TGCAGCGACGCCCAGGGGGCGGACTATGGCTACACCTTC.

The sample holds one count of this clone. CDR3: CATSDGTSGGVETQYF. CDR3 in DNA: TGTGCCACCAGTGATGGGACTAGCGGGGGGGTGGAGACCCAGTACTTC. The rearrangement joins TRBV24-1 to TRBJ2-5; 16 nucleotides agree with TRBD2. V lost 3 bases, J lost 5 bases, and 2 bases stayed unmatched. Germline V gene data show CDR1 as KGHDR and CDR2 as SFDVKD. The CDR3 runs 16 residues.

The chain employs TRBV28 and TRBJ1-5, with 7 bases aligning to TRBD1. The length of the CDR3 is 13 residues. Looked up from germline, CDR1 is MDHEN and CDR2 is SYDVKM. Trimming at V came to 7 bases and at J to 7 bases, leaving 7 bases not matched to a gene. The CDR3 region is CASKIGGGQPQHF. Here the CDR3 DNA reads TGTGCCAGCAAAATAGGGGGCGGGCAGCCCCAGCATTTT.

The count of this clone is one. The CDR3 spells CAWRSLRGTEAFF. The CDR3, as DNA: TGTGCCTGGAGATCACTCAGGGGGACTGAAGCTTTCTTT. This sequence joins TRBV30 and TRBJ1-1; 7 bases agree with TRBD1. Germline CDR1 reads GTSNPN; CDR2 reads SVGIG (reference sequence). This CDR3 region has 13 residues. V was pared by 3 bases and J by 5 bases, with 6 bases of the junction left unmatched.

The CDR3 loop reads CASSRPPTGPPLHF. The CDR3 DNA sequence: TGTGCCAGCAGCCGCCCCCCTACAGGGCCACCCCTCCACTTT. J is TRBJ1-6 and V is TRBV7-2; tentative D call: TRBD1 (6 bases). The germline V gene encodes CDR1 SGHTA and CDR2 FQGNSA. This CDR3 region has 14 residues. The V end was cut by 5 bases, the J end by 11 bases, with 16 bases between. The variable domain in full, with the rest retrieved from reference TRBV7-2 and TRBJ1-6, is GAGVSQSPSNKVTEKGKDVELRCDPISGHTALYWYRQSLGQGLEFLIYFQGNSAPDKSGLPSDRFSAERTGGSVSTLTIQRTQQEDSAVYLCASSRPPTGPPLHFGNGTRLTVT.

This clone was observed once. The J gene is TRBJ1-1, the V gene TRBV12-5; D is unresolved. The CDR3 is 16 amino acids. Deletions cut 0 bases from V and 3 bases from J, with 14 bases between. In germline, CDR1 is LGHNT, CDR2 FRNRAP. CDR3 in DNA: TGTGCTAGTGGTTTGGTCGTCGCGATGGTCCACACTGAAGCTTTCTTT. It encodes CASGLVVAMVHTEAFF.

CDR3 sequence: CASSSPGQGDTIYF. CDR3 DNA: TGTGCCAGCAGCTCACCGGGACAGGGAGACACCATATATTTT. This rearrangement joins TRBV27 to TRBJ1-3; 9 bases match TRBD1. The germline CDR1 and CDR2 sequences are MNHEY and SMNVEV (reference sequence). J lost 8 bases, V lost 6 bases, and 8 bases had no gene match. There are 14 residues in the CDR3.

The CDR3 nucleotides are TGTGCCAGCAGTTTGGAGGGTTATGGCTACACCTTC. Encoded protein: CASSLEGYGYTF. The genes are TRBV6-5 and TRBJ1-2; D is undetermined. Per germline, CDR1 MNHEY and CDR2 SVGAGI. This CDR3 comprises 12 residues. V lost 4 bases and J 5 bases, leaving 8 bases between the germline ends.

The chain links TRBV19 to TRBJ2-7; 8 nucleotides match TRBD1. CDR3 length: 15 amino acids. Germline CDR1 and CDR2: LNHDA and SQIVND (reference sequence). V dropped 8 bases and J dropped 3; count of bases not matched to a gene: 12. The CDR3 reads CASASTGGGLYEQYF. CDR3 DNA sequence: TGTGCCAGTGCATCAACAGGGGGAGGACTCTACGAGCAGTACTTC.

V usage is TRBV2 and J usage is TRBJ1-5; 10 nucleotides line up with TRBD1. This CDR3 comprises 14 residues. CDR1 and CDR2 from the germline V gene are SNHLY and FYNNEI. J lost 7 bases, V lost 6 bases, and 6 bases had no gene match. This CDR3 is CASRVGTGEQPQHF. The DNA of the CDR3 is TGTGCCAGCAGGGTAGGGACAGGGGAACAGCCCCAGCATTTT.

The V call is TRBV11-2, the J call TRBJ1-3; D unclear. From germline, CDR1 is SGHAT and CDR2 FQNNGV. This CDR3 is built from 15 residues. The V and J ends lost 1 base and 0 bases respectively, with 7 bases between them. CDR3 sequence reads: CASSLGGASGNTIYF. CDR3 sequence (DNA): TGTGCCAGCAGCTTAGGAGGAGCCTCTGGAAACACCATATATTTT.

This rearrangement joins TRBV7-2 to TRBJ1-5, with D possibly TRBD1 on 6 matching bases. V was cut by 2 bases and J by 7 bases, with 18 bases left in between. The V gene's germline CDR1 is SGHTA and CDR2 FQGNSA. This CDR3 spans 16 amino acids. CDR3 sequence reads: CASSLSTTGIRQPQHF. The CDR3 DNA sequence: TGTGCCAGCAGCTTAAGCACCACAGGGATAAGGCAGCCCCAGCATTTT. Combining the CDR3 with reference TRBV7-2 and TRBJ1-5 gives the whole variable domain GAGVSQSPSNKVTEKGKDVELRCDPISGHTALYWYRQSLGQGLEFLIYFQGNSAPDKSGLPSDRFSAERTGGSVSTLTIQRTQQEDSAVYLCASSLSTTGIRQPQHFGDGTRLSIL.

The rearrangement joins TRBV7-6 to TRBJ2-6; D call uncertain. Germline V gene data show CDR1 as SGHVS and CDR2 as FNYEAQ. V gave up 3 bases and J gave up 4 bases, with 10 bases separating them. The length of the CDR3 is 15 residues. The CDR3 spells CASSFGFAGANVLTF. CDR3 in DNA: TGTGCCAGCAGCTTCGGGTTTGCGGGGGCCAACGTCCTGACTTTC.

The chain has TRBV18 and TRBJ2-1; the match to TRBD2 covers 10 bases. The CDR3 has 17 amino acids. After removal of 3 bases from V and 8 bases from J, the junction contained 13 bases not matched to a gene. Germline V gene lookup returns CDR1 KGHSH and CDR2 LQKENI. CDR3 loop: CASSPTDSGTSVDEQFF. The DNA of the CDR3 is TGTGCCAGCTCACCTACCGACTCCGGGACTAGCGTAGATGAGCAGTTCTTC.

Comment on this clone: Compared with germline, one end of the junction differs, possibly owing to a read error. This chain joins TRBV6-5 and TRBJ1-2; D uncertain. The germline CDR1 and CDR2 sequences are MNHEY and SVGAGI. The CDR3 totals 15 residues. CDR3 DNA sequence: TGTGCCAGCAGCTCCCGACACCTGACTAATTATGGCTACACCTTC. This gives the protein CASSSRHLTNYGYTF.